This T cell receptor (beta chain) is from a study of cytomegalovirus exposure and HLA in healthy donors. Study details: Around 79 million unique TCRs, all from HLA-typed donors, were included in an early release of the data.

The PCR was carried out with 60 Vbeta primers and 13 Jbeta primers. The assay was immunoSEQ multiplex PCR, and TCRdb's table has in-frame clones only and misses some. The table records roughly 150,000 clones, around 80% of them present only once. Note on this clone: Its specificity is unknown.

The CDR3 consists of 13 residues. Germline V gene lookup returns CDR1 GTSNPN and CDR2 SVGIG (reference sequence). The V and J ends lost 1 base and 7 bases, in that order; junction bases with no gene match: 4. Regarding the study as a whole: Analyses of presence/absence relied on an assumption of roughly uniform sequencing depth across donors. In a later analysis, roughly 17,000 TCR beta sequences were associated with HLA alleles at 0.05 false discovery rate. What a later analysis reportedly showed was that an Asian-associated ancestry cluster had fewer N-insertions than the roughly 700-donor mean.

The clonotype comes from a male donor in good health and CMV-seronegative. The specimen sequenced was PBMCs. The rearrangement uses TRBV30 and TRBJ1-1; TRBD1 agrees at 9 bases. CDR3 region: CAWSGLGQGEAFF. DNA of the CDR3: TGTGCCTGGAGTGGGTTGGGACAGGGTGAAGCTTTCTTT.